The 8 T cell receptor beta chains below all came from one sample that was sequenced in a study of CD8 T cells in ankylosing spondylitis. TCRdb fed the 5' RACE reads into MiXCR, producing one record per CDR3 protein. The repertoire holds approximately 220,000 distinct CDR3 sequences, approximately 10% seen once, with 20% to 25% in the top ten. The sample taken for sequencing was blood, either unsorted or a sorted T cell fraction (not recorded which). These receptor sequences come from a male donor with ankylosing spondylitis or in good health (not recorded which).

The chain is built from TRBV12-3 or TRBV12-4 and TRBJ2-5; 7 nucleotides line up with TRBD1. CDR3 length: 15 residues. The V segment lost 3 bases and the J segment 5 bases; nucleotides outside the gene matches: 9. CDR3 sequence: CASSLGQGVSETQYF. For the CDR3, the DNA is TGTGCCAGCAGTTTGGGGCAGGGGGTGTCGGAGACCCAGTACTTC.

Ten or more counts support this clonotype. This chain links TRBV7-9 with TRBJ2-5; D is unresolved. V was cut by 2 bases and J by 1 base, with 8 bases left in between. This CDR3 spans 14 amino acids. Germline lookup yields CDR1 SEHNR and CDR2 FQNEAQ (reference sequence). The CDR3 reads CASSLSVIQETQYF. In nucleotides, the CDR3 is TGTGCCAGCAGCTTATCAGTAATCCAAGAGACCCAGTACTTC. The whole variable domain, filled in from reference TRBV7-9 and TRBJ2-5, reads DTGVSQNPRHKITKRGQNVTFRCDPISEHNRLYWYRQTLGQGPEFLTYFQNEAQLEKSRLLSDRFSAERPKGSFSTLEIQRTEQGDSAMYLCASSLSVIQETQYFGPGTRLLVL.

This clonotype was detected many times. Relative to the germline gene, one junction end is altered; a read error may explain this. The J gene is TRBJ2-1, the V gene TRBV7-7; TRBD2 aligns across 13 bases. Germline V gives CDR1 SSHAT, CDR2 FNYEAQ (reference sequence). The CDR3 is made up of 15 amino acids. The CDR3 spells CASSLGLAGSNEQFF. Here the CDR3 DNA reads TGTGCTAGCAGCCTGGGACTAGCGGGGAGCAATGAGCAGTTCTTC.

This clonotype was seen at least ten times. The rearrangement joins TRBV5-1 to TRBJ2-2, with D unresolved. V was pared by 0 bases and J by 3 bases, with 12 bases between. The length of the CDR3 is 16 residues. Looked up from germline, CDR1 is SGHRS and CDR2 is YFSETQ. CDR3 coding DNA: TGCGCCAGCAGCTTGGCCCGCAACTCCGACACCGGGGAGCTGTTTTTT. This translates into CASSLARNSDTGELFF.

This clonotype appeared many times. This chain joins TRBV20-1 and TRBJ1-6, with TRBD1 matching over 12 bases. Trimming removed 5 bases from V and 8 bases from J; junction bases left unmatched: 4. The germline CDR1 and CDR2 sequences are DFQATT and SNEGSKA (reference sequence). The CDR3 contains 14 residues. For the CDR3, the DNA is TGCAGTGCTCCAGGGACAGGGGGCTATTCACCCCTCCACTTT. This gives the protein CSAPGTGGYSPLHF.

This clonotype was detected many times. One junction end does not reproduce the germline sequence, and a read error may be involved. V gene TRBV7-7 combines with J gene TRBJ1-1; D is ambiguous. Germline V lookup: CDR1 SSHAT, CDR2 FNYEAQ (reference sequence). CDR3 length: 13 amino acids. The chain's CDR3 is CASSLAQNTEAFF. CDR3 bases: TGTGCTAGCAGCTTGGCACAGAACACTGAAGCTTTCTTT.

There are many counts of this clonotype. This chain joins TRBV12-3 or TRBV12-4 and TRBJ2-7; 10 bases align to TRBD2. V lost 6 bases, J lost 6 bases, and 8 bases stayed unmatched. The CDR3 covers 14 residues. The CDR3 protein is CASRGLGLASEQYF. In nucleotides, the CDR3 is TGTGCCAGCAGAGGGTTGGGACTAGCGAGCGAGCAGTACTTC.

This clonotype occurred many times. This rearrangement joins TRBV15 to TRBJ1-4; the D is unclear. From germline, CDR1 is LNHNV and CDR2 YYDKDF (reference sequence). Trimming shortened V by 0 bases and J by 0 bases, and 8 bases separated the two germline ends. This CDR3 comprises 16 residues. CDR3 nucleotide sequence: TGTGCCACCAGCAGAGACGACGGAACAACTAATGAAAAACTGTTTTTT. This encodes CATSRDDGTTNEKLFF.